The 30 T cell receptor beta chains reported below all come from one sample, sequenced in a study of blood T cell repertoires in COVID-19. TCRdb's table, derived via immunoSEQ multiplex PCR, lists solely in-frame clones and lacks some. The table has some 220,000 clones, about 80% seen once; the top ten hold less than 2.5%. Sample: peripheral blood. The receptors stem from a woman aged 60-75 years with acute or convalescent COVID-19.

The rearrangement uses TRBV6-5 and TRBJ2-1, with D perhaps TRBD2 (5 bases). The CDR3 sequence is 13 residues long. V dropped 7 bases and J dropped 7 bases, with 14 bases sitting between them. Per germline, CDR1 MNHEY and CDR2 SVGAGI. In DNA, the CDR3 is TGTGCCAGCATGTGGACCGGGGAGAATGAGCAGTTCTTC. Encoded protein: CASMWTGENEQFF.

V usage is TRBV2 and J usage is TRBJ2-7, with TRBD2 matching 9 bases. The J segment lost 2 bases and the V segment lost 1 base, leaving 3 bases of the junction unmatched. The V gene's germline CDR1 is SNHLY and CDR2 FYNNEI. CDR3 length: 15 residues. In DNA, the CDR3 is TGTGCCAGCAGTGAAGGGCGGGGGGGCCCCTACGAGCAGTACTTC. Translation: CASSEGRGGPYEQYF. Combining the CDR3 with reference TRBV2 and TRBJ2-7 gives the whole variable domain EPEVTQTPSHQVTQMGQEVILRCVPISNHLYFYWYRQILGQKVEFLVSFYNNEISEKSEIFDDQFSVERPDGSNFTLKIRSTKLEDSAMYFCASSEGRGGPYEQYFGPGTRLTVT.

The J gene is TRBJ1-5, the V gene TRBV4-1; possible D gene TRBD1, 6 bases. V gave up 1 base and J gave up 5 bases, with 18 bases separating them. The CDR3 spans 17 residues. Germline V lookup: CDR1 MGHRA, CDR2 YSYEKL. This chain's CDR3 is CASSQGLTGRGDQPQHF. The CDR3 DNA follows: TGCGCCAGCAGCCAAGGGTTGACAGGTCGCGGCGATCAGCCCCAGCATTTT.

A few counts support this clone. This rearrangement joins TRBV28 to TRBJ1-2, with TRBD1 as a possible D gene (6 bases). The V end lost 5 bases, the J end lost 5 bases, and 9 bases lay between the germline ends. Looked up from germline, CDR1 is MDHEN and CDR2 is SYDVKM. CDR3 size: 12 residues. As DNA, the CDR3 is TGTGCCAGCAGTAGGGACATTTATGGCTACACCTTC. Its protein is CASSRDIYGYTF.

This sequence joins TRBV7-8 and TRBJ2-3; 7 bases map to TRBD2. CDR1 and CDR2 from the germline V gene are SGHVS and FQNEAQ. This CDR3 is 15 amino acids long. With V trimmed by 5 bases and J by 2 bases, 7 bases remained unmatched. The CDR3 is CASSLRGGTTDTQYF. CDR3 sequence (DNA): TGTGCCAGCAGCCTACGCGGGGGAACCACAGATACGCAGTATTTT.

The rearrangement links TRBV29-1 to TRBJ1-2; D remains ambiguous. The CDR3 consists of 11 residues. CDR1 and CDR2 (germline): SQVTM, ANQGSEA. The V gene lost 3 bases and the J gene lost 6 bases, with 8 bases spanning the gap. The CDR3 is CSVEGRNGYTF. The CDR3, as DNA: TGCAGCGTTGAGGGGAGGAATGGCTACACCTTC.

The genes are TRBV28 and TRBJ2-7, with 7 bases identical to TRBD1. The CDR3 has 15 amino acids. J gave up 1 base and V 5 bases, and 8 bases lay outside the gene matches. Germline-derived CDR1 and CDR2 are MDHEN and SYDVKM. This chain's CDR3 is CASSLRDRASYEQYF. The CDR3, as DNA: TGTGCCAGCAGTCTCCGGGACAGAGCTTCCTACGAGCAGTACTTC.

The CDR3 sequence is CASTASPRAGVYGYTF. Here the CDR3 DNA reads TGTGCCAGCACTGCGTCCCCTCGGGCAGGGGTCTATGGCTACACCTTC. The rearrangement links TRBV27 to TRBJ1-2, with D perhaps TRBD1 (6 bases). Trimming cost V 7 bases and J 4 bases, with 22 bases left between them. Germline V gene lookup returns CDR1 MNHEY and CDR2 SMNVEV (reference sequence). This CDR3 is 16 amino acids long.

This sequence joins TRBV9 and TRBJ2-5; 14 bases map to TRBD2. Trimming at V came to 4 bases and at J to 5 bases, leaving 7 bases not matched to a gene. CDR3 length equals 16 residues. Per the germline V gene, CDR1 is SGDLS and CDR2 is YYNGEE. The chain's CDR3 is CASSRTSGGTRETQYF. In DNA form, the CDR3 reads TGTGCCAGCAGCCGGACTAGCGGGGGGACGAGGGAGACCCAGTACTTC.

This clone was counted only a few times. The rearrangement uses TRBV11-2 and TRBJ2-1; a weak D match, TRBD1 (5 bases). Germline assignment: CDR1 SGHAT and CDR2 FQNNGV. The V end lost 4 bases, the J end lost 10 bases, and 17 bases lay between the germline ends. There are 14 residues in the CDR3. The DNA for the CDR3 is TGTGCCAGCAGCTGGCAAAGGGGTAGTGGGGAGCAGTTCTTC. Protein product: CASSWQRGSGEQFF.

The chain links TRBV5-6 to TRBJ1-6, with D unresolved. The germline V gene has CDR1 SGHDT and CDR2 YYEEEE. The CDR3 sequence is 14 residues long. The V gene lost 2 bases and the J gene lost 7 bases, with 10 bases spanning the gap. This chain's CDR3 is CASSLRVENSPLHF. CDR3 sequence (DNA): TGTGCCAGCAGCTTACGGGTGGAGAATTCACCCCTCCACTTT.

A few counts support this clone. This CDR3 is CASRPGLKETQYF. For the CDR3, the DNA is TGTGCCAGCAGGCCGGGACTAAAAGAGACCCAGTACTTC. V usage is TRBV6-6 and J usage is TRBJ2-5; TRBD2 matches 7 bases. The CDR3 spans 13 residues. Germline V gene lookup returns CDR1 MNHNY and CDR2 SVGAGI (reference sequence). V was pared by 6 bases and J by 3 bases, with 4 bases of the junction left unmatched.

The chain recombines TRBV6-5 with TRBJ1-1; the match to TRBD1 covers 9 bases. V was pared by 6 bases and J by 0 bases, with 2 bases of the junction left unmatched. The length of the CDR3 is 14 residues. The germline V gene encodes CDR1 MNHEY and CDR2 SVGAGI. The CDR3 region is CASRRQGVNTEAFF. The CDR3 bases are TGTGCCAGCAGGAGACAGGGGGTGAACACTGAAGCTTTCTTT.

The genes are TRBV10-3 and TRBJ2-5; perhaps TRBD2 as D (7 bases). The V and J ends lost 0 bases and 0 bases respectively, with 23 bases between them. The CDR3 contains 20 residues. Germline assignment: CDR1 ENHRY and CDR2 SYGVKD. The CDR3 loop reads CAISESRGQGEGGYQETQYF. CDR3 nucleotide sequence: TGTGCCATCAGTGAGTCGAGAGGCCAGGGAGAGGGGGGGTACCAAGAGACCCAGTACTTC.

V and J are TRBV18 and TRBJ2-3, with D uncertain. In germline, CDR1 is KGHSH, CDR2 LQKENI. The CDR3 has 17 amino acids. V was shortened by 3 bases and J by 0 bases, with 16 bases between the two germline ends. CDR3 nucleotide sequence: TGTGCCAGCTCACCGGTCGCTAGATCCCCTAGCACAGATACGCAGTATTTT. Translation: CASSPVARSPSTDTQYF.

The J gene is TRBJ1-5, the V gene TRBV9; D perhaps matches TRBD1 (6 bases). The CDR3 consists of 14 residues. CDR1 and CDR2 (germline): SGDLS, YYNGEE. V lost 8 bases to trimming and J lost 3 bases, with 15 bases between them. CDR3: CASSRGGSNQPQHF. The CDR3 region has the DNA TGTGCCAGTTCTAGGGGGGGTTCCAATCAGCCCCAGCATTTT. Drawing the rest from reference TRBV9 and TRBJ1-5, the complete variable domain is DSGVTQTPKHLITATGQRVTLRCSPRSGDLSVYWYQQSLDQGLQFLIQYYNGEERAKGNILERFSAQQFPDLHSELNLSSLELGDSALYFCASSRGGSNQPQHFGDGTRLSIL.

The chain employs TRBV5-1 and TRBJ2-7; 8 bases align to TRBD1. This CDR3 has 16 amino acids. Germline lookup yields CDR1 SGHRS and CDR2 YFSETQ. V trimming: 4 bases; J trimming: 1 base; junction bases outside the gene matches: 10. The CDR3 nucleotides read TGCGCCAGCAGCCTACGACCGGGACAGGAATCCTACGAGCAGTACTTC. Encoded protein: CASSLRPGQESYEQYF.

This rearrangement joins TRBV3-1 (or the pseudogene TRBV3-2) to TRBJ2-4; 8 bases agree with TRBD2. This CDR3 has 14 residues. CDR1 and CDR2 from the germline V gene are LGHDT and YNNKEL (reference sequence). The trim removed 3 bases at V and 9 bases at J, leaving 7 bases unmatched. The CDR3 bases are TGTGCCAGCAGCCAGTATAGCGGGGCCCCCATTCAGTACTTC. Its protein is CASSQYSGAPIQYF.

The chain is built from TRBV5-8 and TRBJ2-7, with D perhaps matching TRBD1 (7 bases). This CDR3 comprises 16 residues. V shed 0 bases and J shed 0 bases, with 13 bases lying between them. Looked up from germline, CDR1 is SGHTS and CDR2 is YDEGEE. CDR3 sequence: CASSLGLGGLSYEQYF. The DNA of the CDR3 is TGTGCCAGCAGCTTGGGACTAGGGGGCCTCTCCTACGAGCAGTACTTC.

CDR3 DNA: TGCGCCAGCAGCTTGTCTGGGGCATGGACTGAAGCTTTCTTT. This translates into CASSLSGAWTEAFF. The chain links TRBV5-1 to TRBJ1-1; D may be TRBD1 (5 bases). Germline V lookup: CDR1 SGHRS, CDR2 YFSETQ. Trimming took 1 base from V and 5 from J, leaving 12 bases between them. The CDR3 is 14 amino acids.

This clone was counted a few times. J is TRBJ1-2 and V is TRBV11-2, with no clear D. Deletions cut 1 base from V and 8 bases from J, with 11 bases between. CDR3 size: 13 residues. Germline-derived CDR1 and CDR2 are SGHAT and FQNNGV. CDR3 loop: CASSLGSGSGYTF. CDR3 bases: TGTGCCAGCAGCTTAGGGTCAGGCTCGGGCTACACCTTC.

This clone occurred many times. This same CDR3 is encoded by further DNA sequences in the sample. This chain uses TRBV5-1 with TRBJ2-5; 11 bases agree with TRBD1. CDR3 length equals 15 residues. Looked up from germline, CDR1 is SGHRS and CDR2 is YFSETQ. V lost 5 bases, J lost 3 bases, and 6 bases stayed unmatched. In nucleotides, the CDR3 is TGCGCCAGCAGGCGGACAGGGGGCGTAGAAGAGACCCAGTACTTC. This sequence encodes CASRRTGGVEETQYF.

The CDR3 reads CATTQGSIYEQYF. The CDR3 nucleotides are TGTGCCACCACACAGGGGTCGATCTACGAGCAGTACTTC. The chain employs TRBV6-6 and TRBJ2-7; 7 nucleotides match TRBD1. Germline CDR1 and CDR2: MNHNY and SVGAGI (reference sequence). The CDR3 contains 13 residues. V shed 10 bases, J shed 3 bases, and the junction held 9 bases outside the gene matches.

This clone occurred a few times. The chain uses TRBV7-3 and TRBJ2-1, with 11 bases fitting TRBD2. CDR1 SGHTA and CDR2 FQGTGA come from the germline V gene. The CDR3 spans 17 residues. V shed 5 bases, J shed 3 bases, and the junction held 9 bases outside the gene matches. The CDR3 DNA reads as TGTGCCAGCAGCCCCTACCCGACTAGCGGGGACTACAATGAGCAGTTCTTC. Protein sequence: CASSPYPTSGDYNEQFF.

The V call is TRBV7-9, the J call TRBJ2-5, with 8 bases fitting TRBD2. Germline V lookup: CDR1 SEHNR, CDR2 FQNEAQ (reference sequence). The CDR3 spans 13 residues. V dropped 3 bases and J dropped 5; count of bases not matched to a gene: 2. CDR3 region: CASSFSGVETQYF. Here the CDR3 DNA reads TGTGCCAGCAGCTTTAGCGGGGTTGAGACCCAGTACTTC.

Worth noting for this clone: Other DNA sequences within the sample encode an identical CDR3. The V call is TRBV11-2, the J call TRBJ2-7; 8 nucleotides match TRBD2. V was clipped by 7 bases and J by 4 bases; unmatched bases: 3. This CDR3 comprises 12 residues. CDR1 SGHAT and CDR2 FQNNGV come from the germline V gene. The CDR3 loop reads CASIGGGYEQYF. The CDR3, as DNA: TGTGCCAGCATCGGGGGGGGGTACGAGCAGTACTTC.

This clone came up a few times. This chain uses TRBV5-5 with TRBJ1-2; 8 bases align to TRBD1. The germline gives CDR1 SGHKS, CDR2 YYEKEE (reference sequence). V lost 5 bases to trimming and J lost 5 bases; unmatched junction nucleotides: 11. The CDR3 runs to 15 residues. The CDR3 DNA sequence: TGTGCCAGCAGTCCCAACGGACAGGGTGGTTATGGCTACACCTTC. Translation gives CASSPNGQGGYGYTF.

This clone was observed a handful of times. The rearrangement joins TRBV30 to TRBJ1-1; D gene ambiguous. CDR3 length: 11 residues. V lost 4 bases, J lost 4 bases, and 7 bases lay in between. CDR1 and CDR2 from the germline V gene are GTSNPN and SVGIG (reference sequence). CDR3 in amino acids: CAWKTGTEAFF. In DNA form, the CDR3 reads TGTGCCTGGAAAACGGGCACTGAAGCTTTCTTT.

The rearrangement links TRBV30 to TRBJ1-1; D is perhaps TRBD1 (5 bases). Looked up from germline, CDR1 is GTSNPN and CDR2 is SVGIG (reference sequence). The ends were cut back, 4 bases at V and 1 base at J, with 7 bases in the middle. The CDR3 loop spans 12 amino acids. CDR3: CAWNQGNTEAFF. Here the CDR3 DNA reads TGTGCCTGGAATCAGGGGAACACTGAAGCTTTCTTT.

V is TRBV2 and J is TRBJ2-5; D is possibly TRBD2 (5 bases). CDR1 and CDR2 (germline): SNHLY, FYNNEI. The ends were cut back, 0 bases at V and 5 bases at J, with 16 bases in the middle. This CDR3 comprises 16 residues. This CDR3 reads CASSEAARPSGETQYF. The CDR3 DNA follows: TGTGCCAGCAGTGAAGCGGCCAGACCCAGCGGTGAGACCCAGTACTTC. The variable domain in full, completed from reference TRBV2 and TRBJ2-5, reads EPEVTQTPSHQVTQMGQEVILRCVPISNHLYFYWYRQILGQKVEFLVSFYNNEISEKSEIFDDQFSVERPDGSNFTLKIRSTKLEDSAMYFCASSEAARPSGETQYFGPGTRLLVL.